This entry features one T cell receptor (beta chain) sequence. Its target is not known. CDR1 is MRHNA and CDR2 is SNTAGT in the germline V gene. V trimming: 2 bases; J trimming: 1 base; junction bases outside the gene matches: 4. The CDR3 runs to 15 residues. This entry is derived from a study of cytomegalovirus exposure and HLA in healthy donors. Whole-study findings and limits: Relative to equally common others, HLA-associated TCR beta chains showed greater clonal expansion in a later analysis. Exclusion as indistinguishable affected some V segments, including TRBV6-2 and TRBV6-3.

Primers for the PCR totalled 60 Vbeta and 13 Jbeta. Libraries were prepared by immunoSEQ multiplex PCR; TCRdb keeps only in-frame clonotypes and omits some of them. This sample contains some 200,000 clones. The chain recombines TRBV6-4 with TRBJ1-2; 7 bases line up with TRBD1. The receptor was isolated from a boy between 10 and 17 years old in good health and CMV-seronegative. Source material: PBMCs. The CDR3 spells CASSDRTGSNYGYTF. The CDR3 bases are TGTGCCAGCAGTGACAGGACAGGAAGTAACTATGGCTACACCTTC.